This TCR beta chain was identified in a study of identical twins. Study-level points and caveats: Cord blood's abundant beta clonotypes had fewer insertions, unlike memory repertoires. Beta out-of-frame sequences displayed a weaker excess of sharing between twins.

V dropped 3 bases and J dropped 2 bases, with 16 bases sitting between them. The CDR3 covers 16 residues. Germline CDR1 SGDLS, CDR2 YYNGEE. This clonotype was seen only a few times. Its antigen remains unknown. A single record per CDR3 protein comes from TCRdb applying MiXCR to the 5' RACE reads. The sample contains around 1.7 million distinct CDR3 sequences, less than 40% of which appear only once. Sequenced input: cord blood. The rearrangement links TRBV9 to TRBJ2-3; possible D gene TRBD2, 5 bases. This clonotype was obtained from a newborn girl in good health. The CDR3 region has the DNA TGTGCCAGCAGCGCCCTAGGACTTCCCATCACAGATACGCAGTATTTT. Translation gives CASSALGLPITDTQYF.